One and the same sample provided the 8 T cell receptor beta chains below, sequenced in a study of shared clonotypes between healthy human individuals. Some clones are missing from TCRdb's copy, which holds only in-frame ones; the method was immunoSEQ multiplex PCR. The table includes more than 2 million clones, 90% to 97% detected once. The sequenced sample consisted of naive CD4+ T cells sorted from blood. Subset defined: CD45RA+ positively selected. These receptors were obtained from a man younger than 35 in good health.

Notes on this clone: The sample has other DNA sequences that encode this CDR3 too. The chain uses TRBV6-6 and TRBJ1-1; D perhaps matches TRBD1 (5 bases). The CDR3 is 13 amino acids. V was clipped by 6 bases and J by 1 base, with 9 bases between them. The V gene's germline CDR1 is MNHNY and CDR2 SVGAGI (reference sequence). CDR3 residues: CASSPTENTEAFF. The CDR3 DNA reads TGTGCCAGCAGCCCGACAGAGAACACTGAAGCTTTCTTT.

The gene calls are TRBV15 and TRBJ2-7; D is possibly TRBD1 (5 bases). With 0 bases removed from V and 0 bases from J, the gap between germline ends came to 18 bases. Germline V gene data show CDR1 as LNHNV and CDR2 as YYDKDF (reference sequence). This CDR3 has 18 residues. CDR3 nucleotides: TGTGCCACCAGCAGAGATTTGGCAGGGTACATAAACTCCTACGAGCAGTACTTC. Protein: CATSRDLAGYINSYEQYF.

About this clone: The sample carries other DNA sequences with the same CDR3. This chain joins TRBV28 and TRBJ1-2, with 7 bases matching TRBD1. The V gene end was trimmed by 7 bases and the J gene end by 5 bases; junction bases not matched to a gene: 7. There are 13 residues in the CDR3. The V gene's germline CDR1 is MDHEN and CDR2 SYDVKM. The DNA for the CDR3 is TGTGCCAGCATACCAGGGGGGGAGTATGGCTACACCTTC. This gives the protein CASIPGGEYGYTF.

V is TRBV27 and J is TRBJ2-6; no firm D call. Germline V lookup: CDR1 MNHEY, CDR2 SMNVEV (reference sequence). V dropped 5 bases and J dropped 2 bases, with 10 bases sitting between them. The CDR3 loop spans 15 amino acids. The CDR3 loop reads CASSPTDAGANVLTF. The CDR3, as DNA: TGTGCCAGCAGTCCCACAGACGCTGGGGCCAACGTCCTGACTTTC.

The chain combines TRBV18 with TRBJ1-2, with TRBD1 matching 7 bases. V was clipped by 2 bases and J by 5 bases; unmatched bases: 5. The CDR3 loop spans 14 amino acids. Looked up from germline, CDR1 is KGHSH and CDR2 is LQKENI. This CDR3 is CASSPRGHEYGYTF. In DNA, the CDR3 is TGTGCCAGCTCACCAAGGGGGCACGAGTATGGCTACACCTTC.

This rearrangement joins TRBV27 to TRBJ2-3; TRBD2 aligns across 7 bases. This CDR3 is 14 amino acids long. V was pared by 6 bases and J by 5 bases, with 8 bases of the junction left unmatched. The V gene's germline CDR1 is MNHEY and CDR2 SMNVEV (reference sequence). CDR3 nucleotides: TGTGCCAGCAGGGAATGGGGGGGAGAAGATACGCAGTATTTT. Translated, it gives CASREWGGEDTQYF.

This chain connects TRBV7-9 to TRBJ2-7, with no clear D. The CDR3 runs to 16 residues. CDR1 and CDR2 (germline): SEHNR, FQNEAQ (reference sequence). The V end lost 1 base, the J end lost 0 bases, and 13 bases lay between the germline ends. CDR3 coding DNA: TGTGCCAGCAGCTTAGGATACGCTCTCGGCTCCTACGAGCAGTACTTC. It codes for CASSLGYALGSYEQYF. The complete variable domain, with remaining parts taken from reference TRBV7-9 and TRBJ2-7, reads DTGVSQNPRHKITKRGQNVTFRCDPISEHNRLYWYRQTLGQGPEFLTYFQNEAQLEKSRLLSDRFSAERPKGSFSTLEIQRTEQGDSAMYLCASSLGYALGSYEQYFGPGTRLTVT.

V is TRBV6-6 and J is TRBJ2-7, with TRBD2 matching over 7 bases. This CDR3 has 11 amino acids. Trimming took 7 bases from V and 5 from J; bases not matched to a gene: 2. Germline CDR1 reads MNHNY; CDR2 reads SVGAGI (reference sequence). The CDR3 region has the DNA TGTGCCAGCACCGGGGGGAACGAGCAGTACTTC. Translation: CASTGGNEQYF.